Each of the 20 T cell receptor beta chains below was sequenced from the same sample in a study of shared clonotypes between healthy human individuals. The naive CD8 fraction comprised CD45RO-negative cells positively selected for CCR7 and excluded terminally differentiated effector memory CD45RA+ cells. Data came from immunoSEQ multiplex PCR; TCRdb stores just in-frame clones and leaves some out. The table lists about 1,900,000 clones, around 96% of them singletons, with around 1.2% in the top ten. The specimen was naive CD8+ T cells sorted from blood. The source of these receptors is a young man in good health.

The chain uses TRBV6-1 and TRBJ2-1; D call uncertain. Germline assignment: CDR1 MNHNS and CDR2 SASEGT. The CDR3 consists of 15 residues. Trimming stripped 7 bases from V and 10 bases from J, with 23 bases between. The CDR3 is CASTEDLYNLIEQFF. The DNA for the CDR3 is TGTGCCAGCACTGAGGACCTGTATAACCTAATCGAGCAGTTCTTC.

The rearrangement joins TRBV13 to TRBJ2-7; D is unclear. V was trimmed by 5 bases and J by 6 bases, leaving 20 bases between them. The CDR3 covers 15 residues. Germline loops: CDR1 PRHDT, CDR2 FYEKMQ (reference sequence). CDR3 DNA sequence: TGTGCCAGCAGCCCCCAGGACCGCGAACGGCCCGAGCAGTACTTC. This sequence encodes CASSPQDRERPEQYF.

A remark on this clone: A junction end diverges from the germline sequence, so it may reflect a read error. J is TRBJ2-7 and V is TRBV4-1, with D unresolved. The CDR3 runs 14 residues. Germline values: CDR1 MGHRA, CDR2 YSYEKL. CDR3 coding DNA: TGCGCCAGCAGTCAAGCAGGCACATCCACCGAGCAGTACTTC. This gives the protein CASSQAGTSTEQYF.

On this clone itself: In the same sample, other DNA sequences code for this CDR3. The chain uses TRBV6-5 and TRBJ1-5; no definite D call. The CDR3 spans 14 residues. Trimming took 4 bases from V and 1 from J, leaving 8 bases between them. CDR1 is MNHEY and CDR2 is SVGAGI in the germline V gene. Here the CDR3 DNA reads TGTGCCAGCAGTTCCGGGGAAAGCAATCAGCCCCAGCATTTT. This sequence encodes CASSSGESNQPQHF.

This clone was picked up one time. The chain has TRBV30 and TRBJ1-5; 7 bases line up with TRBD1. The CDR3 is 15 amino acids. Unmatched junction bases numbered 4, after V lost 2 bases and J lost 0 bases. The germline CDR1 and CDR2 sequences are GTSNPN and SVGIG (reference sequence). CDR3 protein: CAWSLGTVSNQPQHF. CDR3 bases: TGTGCCTGGAGTCTGGGGACAGTTAGCAATCAGCCCCAGCATTTT.

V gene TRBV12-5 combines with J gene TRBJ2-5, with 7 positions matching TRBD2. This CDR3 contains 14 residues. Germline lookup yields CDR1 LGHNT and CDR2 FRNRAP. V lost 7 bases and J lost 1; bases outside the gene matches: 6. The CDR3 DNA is TGTGCTAGTGCCTCCCGGACTAGCCAAGAGACCCAGTACTTC. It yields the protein CASASRTSQETQYF.

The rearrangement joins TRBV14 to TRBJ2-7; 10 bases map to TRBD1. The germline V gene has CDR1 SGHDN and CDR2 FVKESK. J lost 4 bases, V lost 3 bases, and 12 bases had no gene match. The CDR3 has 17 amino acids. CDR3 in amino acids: CASSHQRPGTGVYEQYF. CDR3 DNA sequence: TGTGCCAGCAGCCATCAAAGACCCGGGACAGGGGTGTACGAGCAGTACTTC.

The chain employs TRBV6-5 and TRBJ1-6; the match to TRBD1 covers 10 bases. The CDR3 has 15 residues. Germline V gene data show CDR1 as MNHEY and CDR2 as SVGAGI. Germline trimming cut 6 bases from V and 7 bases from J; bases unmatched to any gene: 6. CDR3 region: CASSYGTGVNSPLHF. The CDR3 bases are TGTGCCAGCAGCTATGGGACAGGGGTAAATTCACCCCTCCACTTT.

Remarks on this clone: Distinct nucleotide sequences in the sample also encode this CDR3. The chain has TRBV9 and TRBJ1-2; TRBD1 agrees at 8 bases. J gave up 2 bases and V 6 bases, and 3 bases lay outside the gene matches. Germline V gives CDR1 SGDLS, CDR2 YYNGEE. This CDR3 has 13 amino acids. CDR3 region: CASTGQGNYGYTF. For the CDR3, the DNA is TGTGCCAGCACCGGACAGGGAAACTATGGCTACACCTTC.

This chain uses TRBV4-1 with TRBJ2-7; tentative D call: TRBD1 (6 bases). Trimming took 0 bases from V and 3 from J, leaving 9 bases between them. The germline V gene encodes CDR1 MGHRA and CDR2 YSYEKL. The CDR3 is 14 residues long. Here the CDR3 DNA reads TGCGCCAGCAGCCAAGACCCACAGGGCTACGAGCAGTACTTC. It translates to CASSQDPQGYEQYF.

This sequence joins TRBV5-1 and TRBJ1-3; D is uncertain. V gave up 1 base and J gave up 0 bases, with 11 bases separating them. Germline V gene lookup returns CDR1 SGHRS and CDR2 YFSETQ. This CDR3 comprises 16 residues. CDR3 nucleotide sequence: TGCGCCAGCAGCTTGCACGGCCTGAACTCTGGAAACACCATATATTTT. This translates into CASSLHGLNSGNTIYF.

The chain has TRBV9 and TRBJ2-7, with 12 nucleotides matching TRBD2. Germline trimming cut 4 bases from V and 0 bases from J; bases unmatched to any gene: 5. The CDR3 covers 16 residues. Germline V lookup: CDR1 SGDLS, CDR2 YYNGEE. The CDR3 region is CASSPSGLAGSYEQYF. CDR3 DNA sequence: TGTGCCAGCAGCCCATCGGGACTAGCGGGCTCCTACGAGCAGTACTTC.

CDR3 protein: CASSDHRDRVWDYGYTF. The CDR3, as DNA: TGTGCCAGCAGTGACCACCGGGACAGGGTCTGGGACTATGGCTACACCTTC. The V and J genes are TRBV6-1 and TRBJ1-2, with TRBD1 identical over 9 bases. Germline V gives CDR1 MNHNS, CDR2 SASEGT. V was pared by 3 bases and J by 3 bases, with 11 bases of the junction left unmatched. The CDR3 is 17 amino acids.

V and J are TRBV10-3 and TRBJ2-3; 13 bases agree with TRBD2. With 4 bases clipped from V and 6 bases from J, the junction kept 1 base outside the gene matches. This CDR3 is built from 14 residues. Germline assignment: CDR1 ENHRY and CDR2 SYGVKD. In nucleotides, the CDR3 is TGTGCCATCAGTGTACTAGCGGGAGGGGATACGCAGTATTTT. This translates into CAISVLAGGDTQYF.

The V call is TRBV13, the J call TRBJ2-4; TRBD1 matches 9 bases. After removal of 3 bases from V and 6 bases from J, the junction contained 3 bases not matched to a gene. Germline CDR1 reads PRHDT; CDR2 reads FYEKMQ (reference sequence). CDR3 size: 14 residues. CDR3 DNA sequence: TGTGCCAGCAGCTTCAACAGGGGGCGAAACATTCAGTACTTC. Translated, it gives CASSFNRGRNIQYF.

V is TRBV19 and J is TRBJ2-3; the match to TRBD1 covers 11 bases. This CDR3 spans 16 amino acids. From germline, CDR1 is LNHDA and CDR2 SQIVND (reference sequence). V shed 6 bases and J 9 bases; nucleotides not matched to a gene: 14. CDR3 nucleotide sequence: TGTGCCAGTAGCCCTAGGGACAGGGGGAGCGATCGAACGCAGTATTTT. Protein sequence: CASSPRDRGSDRTQYF.

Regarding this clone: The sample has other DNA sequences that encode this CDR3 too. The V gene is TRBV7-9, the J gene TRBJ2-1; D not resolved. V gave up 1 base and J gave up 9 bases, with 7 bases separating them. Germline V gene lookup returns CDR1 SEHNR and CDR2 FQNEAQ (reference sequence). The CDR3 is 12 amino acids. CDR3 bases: TGTGCCAGCAGCTTAGGAGCGATTGAGCAGTTCTTC. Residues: CASSLGAIEQFF.

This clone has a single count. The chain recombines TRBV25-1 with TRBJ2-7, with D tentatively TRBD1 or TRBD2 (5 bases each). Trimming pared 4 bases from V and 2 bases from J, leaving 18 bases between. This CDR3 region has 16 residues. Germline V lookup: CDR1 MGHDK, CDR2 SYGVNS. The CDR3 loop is CASSADLGQEAYEQYF. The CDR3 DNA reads TGTGCCAGCAGTGCGGATTTGGGGCAGGAGGCCTACGAGCAGTACTTC.

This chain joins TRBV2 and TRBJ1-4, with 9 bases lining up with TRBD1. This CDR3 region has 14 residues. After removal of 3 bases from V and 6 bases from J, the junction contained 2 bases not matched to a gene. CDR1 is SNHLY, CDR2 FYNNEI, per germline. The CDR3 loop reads CASSDDRGDEKLFF. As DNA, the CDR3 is TGTGCCAGCAGTGACGACAGGGGGGATGAAAAACTGTTTTTT.

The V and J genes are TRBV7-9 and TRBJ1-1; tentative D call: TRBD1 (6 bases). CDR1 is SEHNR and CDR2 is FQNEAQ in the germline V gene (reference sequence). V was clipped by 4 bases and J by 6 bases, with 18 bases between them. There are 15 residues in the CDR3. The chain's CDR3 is CASSSEDSPLAEAFF. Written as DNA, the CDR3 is TGTGCCAGCAGCTCAGAGGACAGTCCCCTCGCTGAAGCTTTCTTT.